Shown below are 25 T cell receptor beta chains from a single sample sequenced in a study of cytomegalovirus exposure and HLA in healthy donors. PCR primers comprised 60 Vbeta and 13 Jbeta primers. Profiled with immunoSEQ multiplex PCR; TCRdb holds only in-frame clones, not every one. The sample shows some 130,000 clones, approximately 71% of them seen only once. Specimen: PBMCs. The receptors here all came from a man aged 25-45 years in good health and CMV-seronegative.

J is TRBJ2-5 and V is TRBV7-3; no clear D gene. Germline CDR1 reads SGHTA; CDR2 reads FQGTGA. V dropped 3 bases and J dropped 1 base, with 6 bases sitting between them. The CDR3 is made up of 13 amino acids. The CDR3 reads CASSLTLQETQYF. In DNA, the CDR3 is TGTGCCAGCAGCTTGACTCTCCAAGAGACCCAGTACTTC.

This CDR3 is CASSGQGGNWNTEAFF. The CDR3 DNA sequence: TGTGCCAGCAGTGGACAGGGGGGAAATTGGAACACTGAAGCTTTCTTT. The V call is TRBV2, the J call TRBJ1-1, with 9 nucleotides matching TRBD1. Germline values: CDR1 SNHLY, CDR2 FYNNEI. The length of the CDR3 is 16 residues. The trim removed 4 bases at V and 1 base at J, leaving 7 bases unmatched.

The chain couples TRBV9 to TRBJ2-1; 10 positions agree with TRBD2. The CDR3 loop spans 15 amino acids. The trim removed 1 base at V and 6 bases at J, leaving 4 bases unmatched. From germline, CDR1 is SGDLS and CDR2 YYNGEE. CDR3 bases: TGTGCCAGCAGCGTACAGAGCGGGAGGGCCAATGAGCAGTTCTTC. Encoded protein: CASSVQSGRANEQFF.

There are a few counts of this clone. The J gene is TRBJ2-5, the V gene TRBV5-5, with TRBD1 matching 12 bases. CDR1 is SGHKS, CDR2 YYEKEE, per germline (reference sequence). The junction had 7 bases not matched to a gene; V was cut back by 5 bases and J by 2 bases. The length of the CDR3 is 16 residues. CDR3 in DNA: TGTGCCAGCAGGGCCTGGGACAGGGGGCGGCAAGAGACCCAGTACTTC. Its protein product is CASRAWDRGRQETQYF.

This chain links TRBV23-1 with TRBJ2-1; 9 nucleotides align to TRBD1. TRBV23-1 is an open reading frame whose function is uncertain. The CDR3 length is 15 residues. After removal of 8 bases from V and 7 bases from J, the junction contained 12 bases not matched to a gene. CDR3 sequence reads: CASSRWTGAWNEQFF. As DNA, the CDR3 is TGCGCCAGCTCTAGATGGACAGGGGCCTGGAATGAGCAGTTCTTC.

This chain connects TRBV28 to TRBJ1-5; 7 nucleotides match TRBD1. The length of the CDR3 is 15 residues. The V and J ends lost 3 bases and 4 bases, in that order; junction bases with no gene match: 6. Germline loops: CDR1 MDHEN, CDR2 SYDVKM. In DNA form, the CDR3 reads TGTGCCAGCAGTTTTAGGATGACAGGGAATCAGCCCCAGCATTTT. Amino acids: CASSFRMTGNQPQHF.

The chain couples TRBV13 to TRBJ1-2; D is ambiguous. CDR3 length: 13 residues. Trimming left V 0 bases short and J 5 bases short, with 7 bases between. Germline V CDR1 and CDR2: PRHDT, FYEKMQ (reference sequence). CDR3 protein: CASSLGSVYGYTF. In nucleotides, the CDR3 is TGTGCCAGCAGCTTAGGGTCCGTTTATGGCTACACCTTC. The variable domain in full, with the rest retrieved from reference TRBV13 and TRBJ1-2, is AAGVIQSPRHLIKEKRETATLKCYPIPRHDTVYWYQQGPGQDPQFLISFYEKMQSDKGSIPDRFSAQQFSDYHSELNMSSLELGDSALYFCASSLGSVYGYTFGSGTRLTVV.

The chain uses TRBV5-1 and TRBJ2-2; no reliable D call. The V and J ends lost 2 bases and 2 bases respectively, with 10 bases between them. There are 15 residues in the CDR3. The germline V gene has CDR1 SGHRS and CDR2 YFSETQ. The CDR3 sequence is CASSLNSINTGELFF. The CDR3 DNA reads TGCGCCAGCAGCTTAAATAGCATAAACACCGGGGAGCTGTTTTTT.

V usage is TRBV27 and J usage is TRBJ2-5, with TRBD1 identical over 9 bases. Per the germline V gene, CDR1 is MNHEY and CDR2 is SMNVEV (reference sequence). The CDR3 spans 13 residues. The J segment lost 2 bases and the V segment lost 5 bases, leaving 0 bases of the junction unmatched. The CDR3 loop reads CASSGTGQETQYF. In nucleotides, the CDR3 is TGTGCCAGCAGTGGGACAGGGCAAGAGACCCAGTACTTC.

This CDR3 is CASSDSRPGLLYGYTF. CDR3 nucleotides: TGTGCCAGCAGTGACTCGAGGCCAGGGCTGCTCTATGGCTACACCTTC. The rearrangement joins TRBV6-4 to TRBJ1-2; a weak D match, TRBD1 (5 bases). This CDR3 has 16 residues. Germline V lookup: CDR1 MRHNA, CDR2 SNTAGT. V shed 0 bases and J shed 4 bases, with 15 bases lying between them.

This chain joins TRBV5-1 and TRBJ2-7, with 13 bases lining up with TRBD2. The CDR3 spans 17 residues. The V gene end was trimmed by 5 bases and the J gene end by 3 bases; junction bases not matched to a gene: 11. The germline CDR1 and CDR2 sequences are SGHRS and YFSETQ. The CDR3 reads CASSYTGTSGTFYEQYF. DNA of the CDR3: TGCGCCAGCAGTTATACCGGGACTAGCGGGACCTTCTACGAGCAGTACTTC.

The chain is built from TRBV9 and TRBJ1-4; D may be TRBD1 (5 bases). Germline V gives CDR1 SGDLS, CDR2 YYNGEE. Trimming stripped 0 bases from V and 1 base from J, with 10 bases between. The CDR3 extends over 16 amino acids. The CDR3 protein is CASSVATGGTNEKLFF. The CDR3 nucleotides are TGTGCCAGCAGCGTAGCTACGGGGGGAACTAATGAAAAACTGTTTTTT.

The CDR3 DNA is TGCACCAGCAGCCAAGATCGGGCTAGCGGGAGCATGTCCCCCAGGAATACGCAGTATTTT. It yields the protein CTSSQDRASGSMSPRNTQYF. This chain joins TRBV1 and TRBJ2-3; TRBD2 reflects the table's D call only, with no check against the DNA. TRBV1 is noted as a pseudogene. The CDR3 covers 20 residues.

CDR3 in DNA: TGTGCCAGCAGCCCGCGGGTGTCCTACAATGAGCAGTTCTTC. Its protein product is CASSPRVSYNEQFF. The chain couples TRBV13 to TRBJ2-1, with D tentatively TRBD2 (5 bases). CDR1 is PRHDT and CDR2 is FYEKMQ in the germline V gene (reference sequence). V dropped 5 bases and J dropped 1 base, with 9 bases sitting between them. The CDR3 has 14 residues.

In its sample, this clone was seen a few times. V gene TRBV7-2 combines with J gene TRBJ1-2; 7 bases agree with TRBD1. The V and J ends lost 4 bases and 5 bases, in that order; junction bases with no gene match: 10. The CDR3 sequence is 15 residues long. The V gene's germline CDR1 is SGHTA and CDR2 FQGNSA. The CDR3 DNA follows: TGTGCCAGCAGCTCCTTTTCCGGACAGGAATATGGCTACACCTTC. Translation: CASSSFSGQEYGYTF.

V is TRBV25-1 and J is TRBJ2-7; D gene uncertain. Germline-derived CDR1 and CDR2 are MGHDK and SYGVNS. There are 15 residues in the CDR3. V lost 2 bases and J 2 bases, leaving 13 bases between the germline ends. The CDR3 reads CASSEIDYSTYEQYF. CDR3 in DNA: TGTGCCAGCAGTGAAATAGATTACAGTACCTACGAGCAGTACTTC.

The rearrangement links TRBV6-4 to TRBJ1-5; possible D gene TRBD1, 5 bases. The CDR3 has 13 residues. V was shortened by 4 bases and J by 9 bases, with 13 bases between the two germline ends. Germline V CDR1 and CDR2: MRHNA, SNTAGT. This chain's CDR3 is CASSVLTGGPQHF. The CDR3 DNA sequence: TGTGCCAGCAGTGTGCTAACCGGGGGGCCCCAGCATTTT.

The sample holds a few counts of this clone. This chain uses TRBV6-5 with TRBJ1-5; 10 bases are shared with TRBD1. This CDR3 comprises 15 residues. J lost 2 bases, V lost 6 bases, and 4 bases had no gene match. Germline V gene sequence: CDR1 MNHEY, CDR2 SVGAGI. CDR3 DNA sequence: TGTGCCAGCAGGCGACAGGGGGCGGGCAATCAGCCCCAGCATTTT. This gives the protein CASRRQGAGNQPQHF.

The chain couples TRBV4-1 to TRBJ1-2; D gene ambiguous. V was trimmed by 3 bases and J by 3 bases, leaving 17 bases between them. The CDR3 runs 16 residues. Looked up from germline, CDR1 is MGHRA and CDR2 is YSYEKL. CDR3 sequence reads: CASSQPASGVDYGYTF. In DNA, the CDR3 is TGCGCCAGCAGCCAGCCGGCGAGCGGGGTCGACTATGGCTACACCTTC.

V usage is TRBV5-1 and J usage is TRBJ2-4; D gene uncertain. CDR3 length: 13 residues. Deletions cut 1 base from V and 5 bases from J, with 7 bases between. CDR1 and CDR2 (germline): SGHRS, YFSETQ. CDR3 nucleotide sequence: TGCGCCAGCAGCTTGTCAGAGGAAAACATTCAGTACTTC. It specifies CASSLSEENIQYF.

The chain combines TRBV7-9 with TRBJ1-2; D remains ambiguous. This CDR3 has 13 amino acids. CDR1 is SEHNR, CDR2 FQNEAQ, per germline (reference sequence). Trimming cost V 4 bases and J 7 bases, with 13 bases left between them. The CDR3 region is CASSSPLGSGYTF. CDR3 DNA sequence: TGTGCCAGCAGCTCCCCCCTAGGTTCTGGCTACACCTTC.

This chain joins TRBV6-5 and TRBJ2-5; a weak D match, TRBD1 (6 bases). The germline V and J ends were trimmed by 2 bases and 5 bases, with 15 bases remaining between them. Germline V gene data show CDR1 as MNHEY and CDR2 as SVGAGI. The CDR3 consists of 15 residues. CDR3 amino acids: CASSYDGTTGETQYF. Written as DNA, the CDR3 is TGTGCCAGCAGTTACGATGGGACAACAGGGGAGACCCAGTACTTC.

This chain connects TRBV28 to TRBJ2-5; perhaps TRBD1 as D (5 bases). The CDR3 is 17 amino acids. From germline, CDR1 is MDHEN and CDR2 SYDVKM. Trimming removed 5 bases from V and 5 bases from J, with 24 bases in between. The CDR3 coding sequence is TGTGCCAGCAGTCCTGTCCTCCCGGACACCCTGGGGGAGACCCAGTACTTC. It specifies CASSPVLPDTLGETQYF.

This clone was found a few times. The CDR3 sequence is CASSLLPGQQYEQYF. The DNA for the CDR3 is TGCGCCAGCAGCTTGTTACCGGGACAGCAGTACGAGCAGTACTTC. V is TRBV5-1 and J is TRBJ2-7; the match to TRBD1 covers 7 bases. Germline V lookup: CDR1 SGHRS, CDR2 YFSETQ. Germline trimming cut 1 base from V and 4 bases from J; bases unmatched to any gene: 8. The CDR3 contains 15 residues.

This chain connects TRBV14 to TRBJ2-1, with a weak D call TRBD1 (6 bases). The germline V gene has CDR1 SGHDN and CDR2 FVKESK. There are 14 residues in the CDR3. Trimming cost V 2 bases and J 4 bases, with 9 bases left between them. CDR3 nucleotide sequence: TGTGCCAGCAGCCAATTAACAGGGTACAATGAGCAGTTCTTC. Residues: CASSQLTGYNEQFF.